Many counts were recorded for the clone carrying this T cell receptor (beta chain). PBMCs stored at -80 C, numbering 2 million, were the origin of the unsorted libraries. This specimen belongs to a study of neurological immune-mediated disorders. Per the germline V gene, CDR1 is LNHNV and CDR2 is YYDKDF (reference sequence). This CDR3 is 15 amino acids long. Trimming cost V 5 bases and J 10 bases; bases outside gene matches: 8. MiXCR, run by TCRdb on the 5' RACE reads, gives a single entry per CDR3 protein. The table shows around 66,000 distinct CDR3 sequences, with less than 5.5% occurring only once.

The source is a young woman with multiple sclerosis. V and J are TRBV15 and TRBJ2-1; 13 positions agree with TRBD2. Sequencing was done on a sample of PBMCs. The CDR3 nucleotides are TGTGCCACCAGCGGGGGACTAGCGGGGTTTGAGGAGCAGTTCTTC. It codes for CATSGGLAGFEEQFF.